The 17 T cell receptor beta chains listed next were all sequenced from one sample in a study of regulatory T cells in long-lasting Graves disease. As for time point: newly diagnosed GD, antithyroid drugs for less than 3 months. The authors made the TCR library using RNA they extracted from PBMCs. Construction of the TCR beta libraries employed iRepertoire HTBI primers in conjunction with Arm-PCR of CDR3 regions. TCRdb called the multiplex PCR reads again in MiXCR, with one record for every CDR3 protein. The table includes about 440,000 distinct CDR3 sequences, more than 12% detected once. The same data also contributed to another study, on T cells in Graves' hyperthyroidism and ophthalmopathy.

The specimen was peripheral blood mononuclear cells (PBMCs), collected at new diagnosis, from a patient treated with antithyroid drugs. These receptors were taken from a woman under 40 with Graves disease.

This clonotype was picked up many times. The rearrangement joins TRBV7-2 to TRBJ2-3, with TRBD2 matching 8 bases. The trim removed 5 bases at V and 4 bases at J, leaving 11 bases unmatched. The germline CDR1 and CDR2 sequences are SGHTA and FQGNSA. CDR3 length: 16 residues. The chain's CDR3 is CASSTGTRGGADTQYF. The CDR3 DNA is TGTGCCAGCAGCACCGGGACTAGAGGTGGAGCAGATACGCAGTATTTT. Full variable domain (remainder filled in from reference TRBV7-2 and TRBJ2-3): GAGVSQSPSNKVTEKGKDVELRCDPISGHTALYWYRQSLGQGLEFLIYFQGNSAPDKSGLPSDRFSAERTGGSVSTLTIQRTQQEDSAVYLCASSTGTRGGADTQYFGPGTRLTVL.

The genes are TRBV7-2 and TRBJ1-5; D gene unclear. The CDR3 covers 13 residues. V lost 0 bases and J lost 4, with 4 bases in between. Germline V gene sequence: CDR1 SGHTA, CDR2 FQGNSA. The CDR3 region is CASSLAPNQPQHF. The CDR3 coding sequence is TGTGCCAGCAGCTTAGCCCCGAATCAGCCCCAGCATTTT.

The rearrangement links TRBV12-3 or TRBV12-4 to TRBJ1-3; 9 positions match TRBD1. The CDR3 has 14 amino acids. V shed 6 bases and J 8 bases; nucleotides not matched to a gene: 8. This CDR3 is CASSGQGFGDTIYF. CDR3 DNA: TGTGCCAGCAGCGGACAGGGGTTCGGAGACACCATATATTTT.

This clonotype was observed many times. CDR3 sequence: CASSLGAGPLGEEETQYF. CDR3 DNA: TGTGCCAGCAGTTTAGGGGCAGGCCCACTTGGCGAAGAAGAGACCCAGTACTTC. The chain has TRBV12-3 or TRBV12-4 and TRBJ2-5, with D uncertain. The CDR3 is 18 amino acids. Trimming shortened V by 1 base and J by 3 bases, and 21 bases separated the two germline ends.

As regards this clonotype: A read error may explain this, as a much larger clone is one base away. The rearrangement links TRBV5-1 to TRBJ2-7; D is undetermined. Germline CDR1 and CDR2: SGHRS and YFSETQ. The CDR3 contains 15 residues. This CDR3 reads CAGSPTGGTSYEQYF. DNA of the CDR3: TGCGCCGGCAGCCCAACGGGCGGAACCTCCTACGAGCAGTACTTC.

This clonotype was counted only a few times. V and J are TRBV7-9 and TRBJ2-5; 10 nucleotides agree with TRBD2. V was clipped by 7 bases and J by 3 bases; unmatched bases: 8. Germline-derived CDR1 and CDR2 are SEHNR and FQNEAQ (reference sequence). The CDR3 spans 15 residues. This CDR3 reads CASNTTGLAEETQYF. The CDR3 nucleotides are TGTGCCAGCAACACTACCGGACTAGCGGAAGAGACCCAGTACTTC.

In this sample, this clonotype turned up many times. The rearrangement joins TRBV18 to TRBJ1-5; D is unresolved. The CDR3 is made up of 16 amino acids. The V end was cut by 0 bases, the J end by 3 bases, with 12 bases between. From germline, CDR1 is KGHSH and CDR2 LQKENI. This CDR3 reads CASSPPSRTLNQPQHF. CDR3 coding DNA: TGTGCCAGCTCACCACCGAGCAGGACCCTCAATCAGCCCCAGCATTTT.

Comment on this clonotype: A far larger clone is one base from this, pointing to a likely read error. V is TRBV11-2 and J is TRBJ2-3, with D possibly TRBD1 on 5 matching bases. The assigned J gene may be wrong: the sequence end matches TRBJ2-7 better. Germline V CDR1 and CDR2: SGHAT, FQNNGV. This CDR3 spans 15 amino acids. CDR3 sequence (DNA): TGTGCCAGCAGCCAATTCGCCAGGGCCCGCAATGAGCAGTACTTC. It specifies CASSQFARARNEQYF.

This clonotype was recorded a few times. The V gene is TRBV5-1, the J gene TRBJ2-7, with D tentatively TRBD2 (6 bases). From germline, CDR1 is SGHRS and CDR2 YFSETQ. The length of the CDR3 is 17 residues. V lost 1 base, J lost 2 bases, and 19 bases lay in between. CDR3 residues: CASSLMDSGHRTYEQYF. Written as DNA, the CDR3 is TGCGCCAGCAGCTTGATGGATAGCGGCCACCGAACCTACGAGCAGTACTTC.

This clonotype came up many times. V gene TRBV6-1 combines with J gene TRBJ2-1; TRBD2 matches 7 bases. CDR1 is MNHNS, CDR2 SASEGT, per germline. Losses at the gene ends were 7 bases for V and 3 bases for J; bases not matched to a gene: 6. The CDR3 spans 14 residues. As DNA, the CDR3 is TGTGCCAGCACCCCAGCGGGATACTACAATGAGCAGTTCTTC. Protein product: CASTPAGYYNEQFF.

At least ten counts were recorded for this clonotype. V is TRBV27 and J is TRBJ2-1; D uncertain. The germline CDR1 and CDR2 sequences are MNHEY and SMNVEV (reference sequence). The CDR3 is 14 residues long. The germline V and J ends were trimmed by 3 bases and 8 bases, with 14 bases remaining between them. CDR3 sequence (DNA): TGTGCCAGCAGTTTTAGACCTCAAATCGATGAGCAGTTCTTC. Residues: CASSFRPQIDEQFF.

This clonotype has ten or more counts. V gene TRBV5-5 combines with J gene TRBJ2-5, with TRBD2 as a possible D gene (5 bases). CDR3 size: 15 residues. The germline V gene has CDR1 SGHKS and CDR2 YYEKEE (reference sequence). The V gene lost 1 base and the J gene lost 0 bases, with 10 bases spanning the gap. CDR3 region: CASSLPRDYQETQYF. The CDR3 nucleotides read TGTGCCAGCAGCTTGCCCCGGGATTACCAAGAGACCCAGTACTTC.

In its sample, this clonotype was seen many times. The J gene is TRBJ2-7, the V gene TRBV24-1; D is possibly TRBD2 (5 bases). Trimming cost V 4 bases and J 5 bases, with 14 bases left between them. In germline, CDR1 is KGHDR, CDR2 SFDVKD. This CDR3 spans 14 amino acids. For the CDR3, the DNA is TGTGCCACCAGTGACTCCGGAGGTCCAAACGAGCAGTACTTC. Amino acid sequence: CATSDSGGPNEQYF.

This clonotype was counted ten times or more. The chain recombines TRBV12-3 or TRBV12-4 with TRBJ2-1, with D maybe TRBD2 (5 bases). V was trimmed by 7 bases and J by 8 bases, leaving 9 bases between them. This CDR3 has 11 residues. Written as DNA, the CDR3 is TGTGCCAGCAAGCGGACTTATGAGCAGTTCTTC. Encoded protein: CASKRTYEQFF.

In its sample, this clonotype was seen many times. This sequence joins TRBV5-1 and TRBJ2-7; 7 bases line up with TRBD1. Germline CDR1 and CDR2: SGHRS and YFSETQ. This CDR3 comprises 14 residues. Losses at the gene ends were 4 bases for V and 0 bases for J; bases not matched to a gene: 4. CDR3: CASSEDRSSYEQYF. Here the CDR3 DNA reads TGCGCCAGCAGCGAGGACAGGAGCTCCTACGAGCAGTACTTC.

On this clonotype: This CDR3 fails to terminate in the conserved phenylalanine or tryptophan, so it likely reflects a read error. This chain links TRBV30 with TRBJ1-1; D ambiguous. The CDR3 has 14 amino acids. Germline lookup yields CDR1 GTSNPN and CDR2 SVGIG (reference sequence). V was shortened by 1 base and J by 4 bases, with 13 bases between the two germline ends. CDR3 amino acids: CAWSGGRTGTEAFL. The CDR3 coding sequence is TGTGCCTGGAGTGGGGGAAGGACGGGCACTGAAGCTTTCCTT.

This clonotype came up many times. V and J are TRBV12-5 and TRBJ1-2; D is perhaps TRBD1 (5 bases). Germline assignment: CDR1 LGHNT and CDR2 FRNRAP. The CDR3 runs 16 residues. Trimming shortened V by 0 bases and J by 6 bases, and 17 bases separated the two germline ends. The CDR3 loop is CASGLVLARGVDGYTF. The CDR3 DNA is TGTGCTAGTGGTTTGGTACTCGCGAGAGGGGTGGATGGCTACACCTTC.